These 2 T cell receptor beta chains were sequenced from one sample in a study of blood T cells in healthy people across ages. Next came a second PCR, run for roughly 7 to 12 cycles, which used a sample-barcoded 5' primer along with a J-beta primer mix. Via MiXCR, TCRdb re-called the 5' RACE reads, giving one row per CDR3 protein. Of roughly 1.9 million distinct CDR3 sequences listed, about two fifths were seen once; the top ten hold more than 20%. The sequenced sample consisted of blood. These receptors all stem from a human donor in good health.

The rearrangement joins TRBV27 to TRBJ1-2; D is ambiguous. This CDR3 region has 14 residues. V shed 4 bases and J shed 4 bases, with 13 bases lying between them. Per germline, CDR1 MNHEY and CDR2 SMNVEV (reference sequence). The CDR3 region has the DNA TGTGCCAGCAGTTCCGCCGTTCTCGGCTATGGCTACACCTTC. Its protein product is CASSSAVLGYGYTF.

This clonotype was seen a few times. The rearrangement links TRBV7-2 to TRBJ2-6; D remains ambiguous. Germline-derived CDR1 and CDR2 are SGHTA and FQGNSA. CDR3 length equals 17 residues. Deletions cut 3 bases from V and 4 bases from J, with 16 bases between. CDR3 nucleotide sequence: TGTGCCAGCAGCTTTATGGCAGTCACTCTGGGGGCCAACGTCCTGACTTTC. It translates to CASSFMAVTLGANVLTF.